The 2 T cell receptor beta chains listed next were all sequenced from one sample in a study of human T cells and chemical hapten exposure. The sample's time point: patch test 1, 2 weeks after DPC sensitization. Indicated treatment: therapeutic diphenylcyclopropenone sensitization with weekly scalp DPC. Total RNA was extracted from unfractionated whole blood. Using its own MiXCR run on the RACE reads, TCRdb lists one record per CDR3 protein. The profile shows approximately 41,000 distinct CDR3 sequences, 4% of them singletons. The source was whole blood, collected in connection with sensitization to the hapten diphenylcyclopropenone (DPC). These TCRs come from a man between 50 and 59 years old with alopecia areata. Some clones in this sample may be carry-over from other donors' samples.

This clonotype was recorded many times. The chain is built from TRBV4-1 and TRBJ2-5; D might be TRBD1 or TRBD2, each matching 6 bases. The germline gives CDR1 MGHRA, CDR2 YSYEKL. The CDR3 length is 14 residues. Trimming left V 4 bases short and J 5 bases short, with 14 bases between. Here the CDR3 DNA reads TGCGCCAGCAGCCCGACTCAGGGGACTGAGACCCAGTACTTC. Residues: CASSPTQGTETQYF.

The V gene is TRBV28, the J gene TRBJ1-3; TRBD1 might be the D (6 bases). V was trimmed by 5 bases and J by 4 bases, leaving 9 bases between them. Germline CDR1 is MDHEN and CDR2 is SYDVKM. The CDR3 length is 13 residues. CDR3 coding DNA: TGTGCCAGCAGTCTCCAGGGGGGAAACACCATATATTTT. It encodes CASSLQGGNTIYF.